This T cell receptor beta chain comes out of a study of T cell clusters in autoimmune cytopenias. Study-wide points: Active autoimmune hepatitis patients had approximately 3-fold fewer exclusive TRB clusters than healthy donors.

This clonotype counts as medium-sized by frequency. The antigen is not known. Multiplex touch-down PCR amplified TRB using TRB-A and TRB-B pools in one tube. TCRdb reanalyzed the multiplex PCR reads and collapses them to one entry per CDR3 protein, without DNA. In all, the sample yields some 6,000 distinct CDR3 sequences. Germline-derived CDR1 and CDR2 are LNHDA and SQIVND (reference sequence). The CDR3 is 15 amino acids. TRB was amplified from about 250 ng of peripheral blood genomic DNA per sample. These data also featured in a second study, about T cell repertoires in aging, cancer and after chemotherapy. From that study: Median generation probability rose over the chemotherapy interval in each cancer cohort, suggesting rebound thymic output.

The V call is TRBV19, the J call TRBJ2-3; with no DNA, the TCRdb D assignment of TRBD2 cannot be verified. The sequenced sample was peripheral blood. The receptor's source is a human donor in good health. The CDR3 sequence is CASSESGGPTDTQYF.